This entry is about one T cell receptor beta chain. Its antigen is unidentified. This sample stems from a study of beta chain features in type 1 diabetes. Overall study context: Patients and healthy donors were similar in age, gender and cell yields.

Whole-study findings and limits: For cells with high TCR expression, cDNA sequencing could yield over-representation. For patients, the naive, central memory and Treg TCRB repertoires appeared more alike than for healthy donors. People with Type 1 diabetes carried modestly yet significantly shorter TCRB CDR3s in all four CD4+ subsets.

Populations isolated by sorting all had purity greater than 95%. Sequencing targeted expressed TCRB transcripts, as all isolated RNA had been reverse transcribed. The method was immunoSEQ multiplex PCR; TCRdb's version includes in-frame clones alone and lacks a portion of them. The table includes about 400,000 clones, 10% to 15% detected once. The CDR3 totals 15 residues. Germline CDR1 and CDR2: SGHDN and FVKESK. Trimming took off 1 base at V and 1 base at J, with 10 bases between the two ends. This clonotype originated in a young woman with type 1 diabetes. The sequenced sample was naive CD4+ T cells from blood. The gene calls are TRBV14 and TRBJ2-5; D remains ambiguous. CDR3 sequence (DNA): TGTGCCAGCAGCCAAGTGGGCGCAGGCCAAGAGACCCAGTACTTC. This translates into CASSQVGAGQETQYF. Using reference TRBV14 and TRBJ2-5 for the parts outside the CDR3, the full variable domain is EAGVTQFPSHSVIEKGQTVTLRCDPISGHDNLYWYRRVMGKEIKFLLHFVKESKQDESGMPNNRFLAERTGGTYSTLKVQPAELEDSGVYFCASSQVGAGQETQYFGPGTRLLVL.